The 21 T cell receptor beta chains below come from one sample, sequenced in a study of blood T cell repertoires in COVID-19 (dated by TCRdb to the early 2020s). Libraries were prepared through the immunoSEQ multiplex PCR assay. Entries here come from immuneACCESS through TCRdb and include only in-frame sequences with V and J called. Some clones fail to appear in such tables; in the studies checked, an unresolved V gene covers under half of the shortfall, and the cause of the remainder is unknown. This sample holds around 160,000 clones; around 87% were observed only once. Clones ranked in the top ten supply about 1.2% of the sample. Sequenced material: PBMCs or T cells enriched from blood (not recorded which). These receptors were collected from a young woman with acute COVID-19.

The table lists this clone with a count of one. The rearrangement links TRBV6-6 to TRBJ2-3, with D perhaps matching TRBD2 (5 bases). Trimming stripped 6 bases from V and 1 base from J, with 8 bases between. This CDR3 has 13 amino acids. Germline CDR1 MNHNY, CDR2 SVGAGI (reference sequence). The CDR3: CASRRSGTDTQYF. DNA for the CDR3: TGTGCCAGCAGACGTAGCGGCACAGATACGCAGTATTTT.

The J gene is TRBJ2-5, the V gene TRBV4-1, with 8 bases fitting TRBD2. The V segment lost 1 base and the J segment 9 bases; nucleotides outside the gene matches: 13. This CDR3 spans 16 amino acids. The germline V gene has CDR1 MGHRA and CDR2 YSYEKL. CDR3 residues: CASSQALAGPVVAQYF. CDR3 bases: TGCGCCAGCAGCCAAGCGCTAGCGGGCCCTGTCGTGGCCCAGTACTTC.

This chain links TRBV7-2 with TRBJ2-5; 9 positions agree with TRBD2. This CDR3 is 15 amino acids long. The germline CDR1 and CDR2 sequences are SGHTA and FQGNSA. The ends lost 5 bases at V and 1 base at J; junction bases unmatched: 5. CDR3 sequence reads: CASSRNSGGQETQYF. CDR3 nucleotides: TGTGCCAGCAGCCGTAATAGCGGGGGCCAAGAGACCCAGTACTTC.

The table lists this clone with a few counts. This chain joins TRBV19 and TRBJ1-5; the match to TRBD1 covers 10 bases. The germline gives CDR1 LNHDA, CDR2 SQIVND (reference sequence). V trimming: 5 bases; J trimming: 1 base; junction bases outside the gene matches: 2. The CDR3 has 15 amino acids. The CDR3 spells CASSPDRGSNQPQHF. The CDR3 DNA reads as TGTGCCAGTAGTCCGGACAGGGGGAGCAATCAGCCCCAGCATTTT.

The V call is TRBV29-1, the J call TRBJ1-1; D might be TRBD1 (5 bases). Germline V gene sequence: CDR1 SQVTM, CDR2 ANQGSEA. This CDR3 has 13 residues. The V end was cut by 7 bases, the J end by 4 bases, with 16 bases between. The CDR3 is CSGGLPGVTEAFF. The CDR3 DNA reads as TGCAGCGGTGGACTCCCGGGGGTCACTGAAGCTTTCTTT.

A single count supports this clone. The chain employs TRBV12-3 or TRBV12-4 and TRBJ2-7, with 8 nucleotides matching TRBD2. The trim removed 6 bases at V and 3 bases at J, leaving 4 bases unmatched. The CDR3 has 13 residues. The CDR3 region is CASSSAGDYEQYF. As DNA, the CDR3 is TGTGCCAGCAGCTCAGCGGGAGACTACGAGCAGTACTTC.

In this sample, this clone turned up a few times. This chain connects TRBV7-4 to TRBJ2-7, with D perhaps matching TRBD1 (6 bases). Per germline, CDR1 SGHVT and CDR2 SQSDAQ. The CDR3 consists of 21 residues. Trimming removed 5 bases at V and 11 bases at J, with 43 bases between. CDR3 residues: CASSPLWVRRDNSPRNAGEYF. DNA for the CDR3: TGTGCCAGCAGCCCCCTATGGGTTCGCCGGGATAATTCTCCAAGAAATGCAGGGGAGTACTTC.

The chain uses TRBV27 and TRBJ2-7; 12 positions match TRBD2. CDR1 MNHEY and CDR2 SMNVEV come from the germline V gene (reference sequence). V lost 6 bases, J lost 5 bases, and 5 bases stayed unmatched. The CDR3 length is 14 residues. The CDR3 nucleotides are TGTGCCAGCAGCCCTAGCGGGAGGGTCGACGAGCAGTACTTC. Residues: CASSPSGRVDEQYF.

This clone has just one count. The chain is built from TRBV5-6 and TRBJ2-7, with a weak D call TRBD1 (5 bases). Per the germline V gene, CDR1 is SGHDT and CDR2 is YYEEEE. This CDR3 is 13 amino acids long. Trimming shortened V by 5 bases and J by 1 base, and 10 bases separated the two germline ends. CDR3 in amino acids: CASSWTSSYEQYF. The CDR3 DNA reads as TGTGCCAGCAGTTGGACATCTTCCTACGAGCAGTACTTC. Full variable domain (outside the CDR3, taken from reference TRBV5-6 and TRBJ2-7): DAGVTQSPTHLIKTRGQQVTLRCSPKSGHDTVSWYQQALGQGPQFIFQYYEEEERQRGNFPDRFSGHQFPNYSSELNVNALLLGDSALYLCASSWTSSYEQYFGPGTRLTVT.

J is TRBJ2-5 and V is TRBV24-1; 16 nucleotides agree with TRBD2. The CDR3 loop spans 16 amino acids. Germline lookup yields CDR1 KGHDR and CDR2 SFDVKD. V lost 9 bases, J lost 4 bases, and 7 bases stayed unmatched. The CDR3 protein is CATGGLAGGPGETQYF. The DNA of the CDR3 is TGTGCCACCGGGGGACTAGCGGGAGGGCCGGGAGAGACCCAGTACTTC.

The gene calls are TRBV6-2 or TRBV6-3 and TRBJ2-7, with TRBD1 as a possible D gene (5 bases). The V end lost 0 bases, the J end lost 4 bases, and 10 bases lay between the germline ends. Germline V gene data show CDR1 as MNHEY and CDR2 as SVGEGT. This CDR3 has 14 amino acids. DNA of the CDR3: TGTGCCAGCAGTTACTCGAATCCAGGGTACGAGCAGTACTTC. Translating it yields CASSYSNPGYEQYF.

CDR3 nucleotides: TGTGCCAGCACCCACCCACCGACCGGGGAAGGAGGTGCCGGGGAGCTGTTTTTT. The encoded protein is CASTHPPTGEGGAGELFF. The chain combines TRBV28 with TRBJ2-2; tentative D call: TRBD2 (5 bases). Germline CDR1 is MDHEN and CDR2 is SYDVKM. This CDR3 is built from 18 residues. Trimming took off 7 bases at V and 6 bases at J, with 27 bases between the two ends.

The rearrangement joins TRBV18 to TRBJ2-1, with D maybe TRBD1 (5 bases). Looked up from germline, CDR1 is KGHSH and CDR2 is LQKENI. CDR3 length: 16 residues. With 1 base removed from V and 0 bases from J, the gap between germline ends came to 10 bases. The CDR3 is CASSPQGISSYNEQFF. The CDR3 nucleotides read TGTGCCAGCTCACCACAGGGGATCAGCTCCTACAATGAGCAGTTCTTC.

This clone was seen more than once but under ten times. V is TRBV5-4 and J is TRBJ1-4, with TRBD1 as a possible D gene (5 bases). CDR3 size: 14 residues. V was cut by 4 bases and J by 5 bases, with 12 bases left in between. CDR1 SGHNT and CDR2 YYREEE come from the germline V gene (reference sequence). Written as DNA, the CDR3 is TGTGCCAGCAGCCCGGCGGGACCGAATGAAAAACTGTTTTTT. It codes for CASSPAGPNEKLFF.

The genes are TRBV14 and TRBJ2-5; 7 bases map to TRBD1. The CDR3 has 15 residues. The ends lost 4 bases at V and 4 bases at J; junction bases unmatched: 9. Germline V CDR1 and CDR2: SGHDN, FVKESK. CDR3 region: CASSLSQGIRETQYF. The DNA for the CDR3 is TGTGCCAGCAGCCTCTCACAGGGGATCCGAGAGACCCAGTACTTC.

This clone was observed a few times. The J gene is TRBJ1-2, the V gene TRBV29-1, with 8 bases fitting TRBD1. J lost 7 bases, V lost 2 bases, and 0 bases had no gene match. Germline V CDR1 and CDR2: SQVTM, ANQGSEA. The length of the CDR3 is 11 residues. CDR3 loop: CSVEQGAGYTF. The CDR3 DNA reads TGCAGCGTTGAACAGGGGGCTGGCTACACCTTC.

This chain links TRBV18 with TRBJ1-1; D call uncertain. V lost 1 base and J 0 bases, leaving 9 bases between the germline ends. The CDR3 loop spans 15 amino acids. Germline-derived CDR1 and CDR2 are KGHSH and LQKENI. The DNA for the CDR3 is TGTGCCAGCTCACCACTCACAGACATGAACACTGAAGCTTTCTTT. The encoded protein is CASSPLTDMNTEAFF. Supplemented by reference TRBV18 and TRBJ1-1, the full variable domain reads NAGVMQNPRHLVRRRGQEARLRCSPMKGHSHVYWYRQLPEEGLKFMVYLQKENIIDESGMPKERFSAEFPKEGPSILRIQQVVRGDSAAYFCASSPLTDMNTEAFFGQGTRLTVV.

This sequence joins TRBV3-1 (or the pseudogene TRBV3-2) and TRBJ2-1, with D perhaps TRBD2 (5 bases). Trimming stripped 4 bases from V and 7 bases from J, with 8 bases between. This CDR3 has 12 amino acids. Germline V gene data show CDR1 as LGHDT and CDR2 as YNNKEL (reference sequence). The CDR3 DNA follows: TGTGCCAGCAGCCTCGAGCGGAATGAGCAGTTCTTC. Translated: CASSLERNEQFF.

This rearrangement joins TRBV5-1 to TRBJ2-5; TRBD1 matches at 12 bases. J lost 5 bases, V lost 4 bases, and 9 bases had no gene match. Germline CDR1 and CDR2: SGHRS and YFSETQ. The CDR3 loop spans 16 amino acids. The CDR3 loop is CASSPRDRGLRETQYF. In DNA, the CDR3 is TGCGCCAGCAGCCCCCGGGACAGGGGGCTGAGGGAGACCCAGTACTTC.

This clone was detected only once. The gene calls are TRBV24-1 and TRBJ2-2, with a tentative D call TRBD2 (6 bases). This CDR3 is 14 amino acids long. V was trimmed by 1 base and J by 8 bases, leaving 10 bases between them. Germline-derived CDR1 and CDR2 are KGHDR and SFDVKD. CDR3 region: CATSDFGGTGELFF. The CDR3 DNA follows: TGTGCCACCAGTGATTTTGGCGGGACGGGGGAGCTGTTTTTT.

This rearrangement joins TRBV19 to TRBJ1-2, with D possibly matching TRBD1 (5 bases). This CDR3 is 15 amino acids long. The germline gives CDR1 LNHDA, CDR2 SQIVND (reference sequence). V dropped 0 bases and J dropped 2 bases, with 10 bases sitting between them. The CDR3 is CASSIDPGQNYGYTF. The CDR3 nucleotides read TGTGCCAGTAGTATAGACCCCGGACAAAACTATGGCTACACCTTC.